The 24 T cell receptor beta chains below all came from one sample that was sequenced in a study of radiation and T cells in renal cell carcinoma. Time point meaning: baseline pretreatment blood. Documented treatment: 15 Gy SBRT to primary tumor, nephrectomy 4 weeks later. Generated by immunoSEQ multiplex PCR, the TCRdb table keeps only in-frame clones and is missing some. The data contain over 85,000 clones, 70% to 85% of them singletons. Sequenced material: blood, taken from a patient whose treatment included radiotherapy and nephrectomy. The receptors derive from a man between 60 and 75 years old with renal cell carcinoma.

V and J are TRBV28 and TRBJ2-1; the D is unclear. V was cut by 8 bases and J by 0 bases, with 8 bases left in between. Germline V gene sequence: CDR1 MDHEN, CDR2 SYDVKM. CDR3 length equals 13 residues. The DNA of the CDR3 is TGTGCCAGCCTACCGAGCTCCTACAATGAGCAGTTCTTC. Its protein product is CASLPSSYNEQFF.

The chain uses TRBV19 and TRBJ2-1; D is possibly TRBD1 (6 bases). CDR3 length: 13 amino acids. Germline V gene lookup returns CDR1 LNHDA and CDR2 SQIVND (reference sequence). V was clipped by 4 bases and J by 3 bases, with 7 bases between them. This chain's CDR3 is CASSTRGYNEQFF. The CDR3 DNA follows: TGTGCCAGTAGTACCAGGGGCTACAATGAGCAGTTCTTC.

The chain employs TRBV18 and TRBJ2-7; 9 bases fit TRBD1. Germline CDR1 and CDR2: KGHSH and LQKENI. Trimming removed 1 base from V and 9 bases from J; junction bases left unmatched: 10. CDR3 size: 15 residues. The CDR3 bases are TGTGCCAGCTCACCACAGGGACAGGGTCCCGGGGGGCAGTACTTC. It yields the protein CASSPQGQGPGGQYF.

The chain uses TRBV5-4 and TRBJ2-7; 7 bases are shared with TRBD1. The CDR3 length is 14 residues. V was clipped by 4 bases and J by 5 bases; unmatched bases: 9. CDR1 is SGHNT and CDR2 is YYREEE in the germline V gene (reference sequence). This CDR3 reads CASSPTGIGDEQYF. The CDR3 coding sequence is TGTGCCAGCAGCCCGACAGGGATCGGCGACGAGCAGTACTTC.

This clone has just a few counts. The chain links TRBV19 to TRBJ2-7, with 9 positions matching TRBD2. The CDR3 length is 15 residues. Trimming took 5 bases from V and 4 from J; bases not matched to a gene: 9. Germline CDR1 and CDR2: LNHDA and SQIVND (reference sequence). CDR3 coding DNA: TGTGCCAGTAGTCCCGTCGCGGGAGGGAGATACGAGCAGTACTTC. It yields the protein CASSPVAGGRYEQYF.

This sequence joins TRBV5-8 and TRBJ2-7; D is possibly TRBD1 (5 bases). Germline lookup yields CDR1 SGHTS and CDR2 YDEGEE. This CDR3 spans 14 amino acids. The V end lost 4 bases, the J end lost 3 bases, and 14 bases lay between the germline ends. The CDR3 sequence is CASSPQDTLYEQYF. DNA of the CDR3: TGTGCCAGCAGCCCGCAGGACACTCTCTACGAGCAGTACTTC.

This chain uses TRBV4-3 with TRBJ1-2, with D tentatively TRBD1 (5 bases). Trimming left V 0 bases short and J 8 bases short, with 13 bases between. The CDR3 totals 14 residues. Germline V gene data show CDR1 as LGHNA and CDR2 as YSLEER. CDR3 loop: CASSQDRQGGGYTF. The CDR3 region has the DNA TGCGCCAGCAGCCAAGACAGGCAGGGAGGAGGCTACACCTTC.

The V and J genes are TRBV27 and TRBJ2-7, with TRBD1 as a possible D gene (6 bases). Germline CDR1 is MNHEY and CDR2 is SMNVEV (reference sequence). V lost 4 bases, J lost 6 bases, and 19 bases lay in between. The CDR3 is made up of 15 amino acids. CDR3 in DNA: TGTGCCAGCAGTTCCATTACAGGGCGCGTGGCCGAGCAGTACTTC. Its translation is CASSSITGRVAEQYF.

The CDR3 DNA sequence: TGTGCCAGCAGCTTAAAACTAGCGGGAGTTCCTGGGGCCAACGTCCTGACTTTC. Translating it yields CASSLKLAGVPGANVLTF. The rearrangement links TRBV7-6 to TRBJ2-6; TRBD2 matches at 11 bases. Germline V gene lookup returns CDR1 SGHVS and CDR2 FNYEAQ. The junction had 5 bases not matched to a gene; V was cut back by 2 bases and J by 2 bases. The CDR3 spans 18 residues.

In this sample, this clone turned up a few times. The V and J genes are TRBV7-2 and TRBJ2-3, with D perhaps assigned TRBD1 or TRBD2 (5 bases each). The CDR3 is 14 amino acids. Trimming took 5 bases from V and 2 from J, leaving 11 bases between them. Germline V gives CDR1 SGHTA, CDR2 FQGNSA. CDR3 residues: CASSHRDLTDTQYF. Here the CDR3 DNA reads TGTGCCAGCAGCCACCGGGACCTCACAGATACGCAGTATTTT.

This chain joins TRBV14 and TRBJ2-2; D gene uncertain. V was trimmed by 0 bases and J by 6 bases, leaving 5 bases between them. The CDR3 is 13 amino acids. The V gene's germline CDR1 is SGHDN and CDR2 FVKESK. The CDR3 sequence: CASSQEMAGELFF. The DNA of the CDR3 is TGTGCCAGCAGCCAAGAAATGGCCGGGGAGCTGTTTTTT. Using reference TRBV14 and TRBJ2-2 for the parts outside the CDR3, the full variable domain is EAGVTQFPSHSVIEKGQTVTLRCDPISGHDNLYWYRRVMGKEIKFLLHFVKESKQDESGMPNNRFLAERTGGTYSTLKVQPAELEDSGVYFCASSQEMAGELFFGEGSRLTVL.

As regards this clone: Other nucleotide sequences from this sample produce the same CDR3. The CDR3 nucleotides read TGTGCCAGCAGTCCACAGGGAAACTATGGCTACACCTTC. It is translated as CASSPQGNYGYTF. This chain uses TRBV2 with TRBJ1-2; perhaps TRBD1 as D (6 bases). V lost 5 bases to trimming and J lost 2 bases, with 9 bases between them. Germline V gene sequence: CDR1 SNHLY, CDR2 FYNNEI. This CDR3 has 13 amino acids.

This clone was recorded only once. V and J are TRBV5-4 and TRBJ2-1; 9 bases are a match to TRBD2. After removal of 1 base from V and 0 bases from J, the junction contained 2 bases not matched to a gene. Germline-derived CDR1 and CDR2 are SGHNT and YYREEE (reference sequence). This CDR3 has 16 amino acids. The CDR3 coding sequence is TGTGCCAGCAGCTTGAAAGCGGGAGGCTCCTACAATGAGCAGTTCTTC. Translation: CASSLKAGGSYNEQFF.

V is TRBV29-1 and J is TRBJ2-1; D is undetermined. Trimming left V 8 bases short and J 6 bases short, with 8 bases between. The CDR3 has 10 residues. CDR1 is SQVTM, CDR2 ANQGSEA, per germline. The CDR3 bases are TGCAGCCACCGTGGCAATGAGCAGTTCTTC. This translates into CSHRGNEQFF.

CDR3 amino acids: CASSLSPGTGSKEYF. The CDR3 coding sequence is TGTGCCAGCAGTTTATCCCCCGGGACTGGATCTAAAGAGTACTTC. The chain uses TRBV27 and TRBJ2-5; D possibly corresponds to TRBD2 (6 bases). The CDR3 totals 15 residues. Germline V CDR1 and CDR2: MNHEY, SMNVEV (reference sequence). V was shortened by 0 bases and J by 12 bases, with 20 bases between the two germline ends.

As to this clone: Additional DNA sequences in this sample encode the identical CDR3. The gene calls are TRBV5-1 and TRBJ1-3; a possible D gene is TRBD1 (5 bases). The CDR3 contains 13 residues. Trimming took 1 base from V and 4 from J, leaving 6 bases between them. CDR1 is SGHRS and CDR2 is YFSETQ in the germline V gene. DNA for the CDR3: TGCGCCAGCAGCTTGAGGGGCGGAAACACCATATATTTT. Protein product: CASSLRGGNTIYF.

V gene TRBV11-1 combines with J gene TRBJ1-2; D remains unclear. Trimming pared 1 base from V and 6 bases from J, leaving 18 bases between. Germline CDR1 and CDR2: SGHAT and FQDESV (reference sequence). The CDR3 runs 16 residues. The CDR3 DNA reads TGTGCCAGCAGCTTAGTTGCAGGTAGGAGTGTCGATGGCTACACCTTC. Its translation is CASSLVAGRSVDGYTF.

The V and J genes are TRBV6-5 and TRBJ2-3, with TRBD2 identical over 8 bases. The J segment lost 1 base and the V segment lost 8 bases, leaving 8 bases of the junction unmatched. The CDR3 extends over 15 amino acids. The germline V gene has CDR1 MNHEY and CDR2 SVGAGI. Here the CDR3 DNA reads TGTGCCAGCCAACGCGGGAGGTCGGGCACAGATACGCAGTATTTT. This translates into CASQRGRSGTDTQYF.

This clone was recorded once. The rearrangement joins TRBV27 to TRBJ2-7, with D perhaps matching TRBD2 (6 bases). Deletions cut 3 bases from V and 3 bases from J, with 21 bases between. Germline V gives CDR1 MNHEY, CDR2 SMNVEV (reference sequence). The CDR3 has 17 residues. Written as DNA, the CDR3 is TGTGCCAGCAGTTTCTACTCTTCGGGACTCACTTACTACGAGCAGTACTTC. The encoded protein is CASSFYSSGLTYYEQYF.

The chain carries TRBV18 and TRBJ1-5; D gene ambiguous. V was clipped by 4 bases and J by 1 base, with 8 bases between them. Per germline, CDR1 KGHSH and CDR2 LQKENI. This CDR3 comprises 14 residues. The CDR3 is CASSHGRSNQPQHF. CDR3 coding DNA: TGTGCCAGCTCACATGGGAGGAGCAATCAGCCCCAGCATTTT.

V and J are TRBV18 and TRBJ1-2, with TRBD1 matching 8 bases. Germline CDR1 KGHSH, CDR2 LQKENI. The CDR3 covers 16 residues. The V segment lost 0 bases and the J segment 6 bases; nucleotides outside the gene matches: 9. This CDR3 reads CASSPPWTGSENGYTF. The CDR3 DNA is TGTGCCAGCTCACCACCGTGGACAGGGAGCGAGAATGGCTACACCTTC.

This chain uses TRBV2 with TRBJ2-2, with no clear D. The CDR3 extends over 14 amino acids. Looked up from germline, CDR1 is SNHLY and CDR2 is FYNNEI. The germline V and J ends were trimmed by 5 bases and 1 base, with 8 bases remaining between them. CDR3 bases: TGTGCCAGCAGTCTGACACGGAACACCGGGGAGCTGTTTTTT. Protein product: CASSLTRNTGELFF. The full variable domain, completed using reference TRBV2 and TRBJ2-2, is EPEVTQTPSHQVTQMGQEVILRCVPISNHLYFYWYRQILGQKVEFLVSFYNNEISEKSEIFDDQFSVERPDGSNFTLKIRSTKLEDSAMYFCASSLTRNTGELFFGEGSRLTVL.

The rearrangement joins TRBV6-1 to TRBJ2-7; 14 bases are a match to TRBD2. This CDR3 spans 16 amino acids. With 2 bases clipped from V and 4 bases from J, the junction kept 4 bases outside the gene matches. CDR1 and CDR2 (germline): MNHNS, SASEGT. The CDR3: CASSEPGLAGVYEQYF. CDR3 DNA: TGTGCCAGCAGTGAACCGGGACTAGCGGGAGTGTACGAGCAGTACTTC.

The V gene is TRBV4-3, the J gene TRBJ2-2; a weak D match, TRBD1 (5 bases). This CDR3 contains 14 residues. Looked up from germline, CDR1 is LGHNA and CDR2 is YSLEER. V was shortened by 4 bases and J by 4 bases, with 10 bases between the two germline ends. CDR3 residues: CASSLGLGTGELFF. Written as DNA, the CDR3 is TGCGCCAGCAGCCTGGGGCTGGGCACCGGGGAGCTGTTTTTT.